A single sample is the source of the 11 T cell receptor beta chains below, sequenced in a study of blood T cell repertoires in COVID-19. Assay: immunoSEQ multiplex PCR; the TCRdb copy retains only in-frame clones and omits some. The repertoire holds some 330,000 clones, with under 85% as singletons. The sequencing sample was made of PBMCs or T cells enriched from blood (not recorded which). The receptors were sampled from a woman in her forties or fifties who had recovered from COVID-19.

This chain joins TRBV5-1 and TRBJ1-5; no definite D call. V was shortened by 0 bases and J by 7 bases, with 14 bases between the two germline ends. The V gene's germline CDR1 is SGHRS and CDR2 YFSETQ. The CDR3 is made up of 15 amino acids. The CDR3 DNA sequence: TGCGCCAGCAGCTTGGGCCCCTTAACAGCCCAGCCCCAGCATTTT. This gives the protein CASSLGPLTAQPQHF.

This clone was counted a single time. The chain is built from TRBV18 and TRBJ2-7, with D possibly TRBD1 on 5 matching bases. Trimming removed 3 bases from V and 1 base from J, with 10 bases in between. Germline V gene lookup returns CDR1 KGHSH and CDR2 LQKENI. The length of the CDR3 is 14 residues. In DNA, the CDR3 is TGTGCCAGCTCACCGATCGACAGTTCCTACGAGCAGTACTTC. Amino acids: CASSPIDSSYEQYF.

The chain uses TRBV2 and TRBJ2-1; 8 bases fit TRBD2. Per germline, CDR1 SNHLY and CDR2 FYNNEI. V was pared by 4 bases and J by 10 bases, with 12 bases of the junction left unmatched. CDR3 size: 15 residues. CDR3 sequence reads: CASSAQRGTLGEQFF. CDR3 coding DNA: TGTGCCAGCAGTGCACAGCGGGGGACCCTAGGAGAGCAGTTCTTC.

The V call is TRBV3-1 (or the pseudogene TRBV3-2), the J call TRBJ1-1; D not certain. Per the germline V gene, CDR1 is LGHDT and CDR2 is YNNKEL (reference sequence). The CDR3 contains 13 residues. Trimming left V 6 bases short and J 2 bases short, with 10 bases between. CDR3 protein: CASSPIVNTEAFF. The CDR3 region has the DNA TGTGCCAGCAGTCCTATCGTCAACACTGAAGCTTTCTTT.

Here the CDR3 reads CASSEGQANSPLHF. CDR3 nucleotides: TGTGCCAGCAGCGAGGGACAGGCGAATTCACCCCTCCACTTT. The chain is built from TRBV9 and TRBJ1-6, with 8 nucleotides matching TRBD1. Germline loops: CDR1 SGDLS, CDR2 YYNGEE. Trimming removed 3 bases from V and 7 bases from J; junction bases left unmatched: 3. The CDR3 contains 14 residues.

V and J are TRBV5-1 and TRBJ2-2; D unclear. Trimming took off 4 bases at V and 2 bases at J, with 15 bases between the two ends. In germline, CDR1 is SGHRS, CDR2 YFSETQ. This CDR3 has 16 residues. CDR3 region: CASSVQVLQNTGELFF. In DNA, the CDR3 is TGCGCCAGCAGCGTCCAGGTGCTCCAAAACACCGGGGAGCTGTTTTTT.

The gene calls are TRBV30 and TRBJ1-5; no clear D. The CDR3 consists of 14 residues. The germline gives CDR1 GTSNPN, CDR2 SVGIG (reference sequence). The V end lost 2 bases, the J end lost 2 bases, and 10 bases lay between the germline ends. The CDR3 DNA reads as TGTGCCTGGAGTCCGAGGAGTGGCAATCAGCCCCAGCATTTT. Its translation is CAWSPRSGNQPQHF.

As DNA, the CDR3 is TGTGCCAGCAGCTTGACAGAAGGGCACCAGGGCGGGGAGCTGTTTTTT. Translation gives CASSLTEGHQGGELFF. The chain couples TRBV5-4 to TRBJ2-2; TRBD1 might be the D (5 bases). The CDR3 is made up of 16 amino acids. Looked up from germline, CDR1 is SGHNT and CDR2 is YYREEE (reference sequence). The V and J ends lost 1 base and 7 bases respectively, with 17 bases between them.

The V gene is TRBV27, the J gene TRBJ2-7; 7 bases agree with TRBD1. The CDR3 spans 14 residues. The V segment lost 6 bases and the J segment 3 bases; nucleotides outside the gene matches: 8. Germline lookup yields CDR1 MNHEY and CDR2 SMNVEV (reference sequence). The CDR3 sequence: CASSRDRAFYEQYF. The CDR3 coding sequence is TGTGCCAGCAGCAGAGACAGGGCTTTCTACGAGCAGTACTTC.

The gene calls are TRBV27 and TRBJ1-3, with 7 nucleotides matching TRBD1. CDR1 and CDR2 from the germline V gene are MNHEY and SMNVEV (reference sequence). This CDR3 has 15 residues. V shed 5 bases and J 0 bases; nucleotides not matched to a gene: 4. CDR3 sequence: CASSRQGFSGNTIYF. CDR3 nucleotide sequence: TGTGCCAGCAGTCGACAGGGCTTCTCTGGAAACACCATATATTTT.

In this sample, this clone turned up many times. J is TRBJ2-7 and V is TRBV2, with 7 bases matching TRBD1. Germline V gene sequence: CDR1 SNHLY, CDR2 FYNNEI. V lost 8 bases, J lost 2 bases, and 6 bases stayed unmatched. The CDR3 runs to 13 residues. CDR3 protein: CASQTGITYEQYF. As DNA, the CDR3 is TGTGCCAGCCAGACAGGGATAACCTACGAGCAGTACTTC.